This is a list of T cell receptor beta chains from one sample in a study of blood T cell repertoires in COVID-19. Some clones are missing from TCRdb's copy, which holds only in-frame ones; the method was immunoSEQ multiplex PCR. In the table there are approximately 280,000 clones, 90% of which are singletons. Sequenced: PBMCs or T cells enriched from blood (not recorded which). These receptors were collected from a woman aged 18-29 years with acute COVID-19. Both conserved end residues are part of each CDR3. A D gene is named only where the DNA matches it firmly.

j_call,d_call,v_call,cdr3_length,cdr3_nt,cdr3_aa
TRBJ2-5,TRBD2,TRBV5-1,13,TGCGCCAGTAGCGGGAGGGCCCAAGAGACCCAGTACTTC,CASSGRAQETQYF
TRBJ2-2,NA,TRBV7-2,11,TGTGCCAGCAGATCCGGACTAGAGCTGTTTTTT,CASRSGLELFF
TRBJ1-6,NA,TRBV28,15,TGTGCCAGCAGTGCGCGGACAGAGGGTAATTCACCCCTCCACTTT,CASSARTEGNSPLHF
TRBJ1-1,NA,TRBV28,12,TGTGCCAGCAGACCCCGGGGAACTGAAGCTTTCTTT,CASRPRGTEAFF
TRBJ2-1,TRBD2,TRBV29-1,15,TGCAGCGTTCGCGGACTAGCCAATTCTTACAATGAGCAGTTCTTC,CSVRGLANSYNEQFF
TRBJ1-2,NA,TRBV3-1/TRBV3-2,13,TGTGCCAGCAGCCAAGGAAATCTTAGAGGCTACACCTTC,CASSQGNLRGYTF
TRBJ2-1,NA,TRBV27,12,TGTGCCAGCAGTTTAGGAGGCAACGAGCAGTTCTTC,CASSLGGNEQFF
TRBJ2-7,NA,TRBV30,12,TGTGCCTGGAAAGACCAGGGGATCGAGCAGTACTTC,CAWKDQGIEQYF
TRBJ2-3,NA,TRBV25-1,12,TGTGCCAGCAGAGCGGAGACGGCCACGCAGTATTTT,CASRAETATQYF
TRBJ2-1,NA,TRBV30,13,TGTGCCTGGAAGGGGTTCTCCTACAATGAGCAGTTCTTC,CAWKGFSYNEQFF